The clone carrying this T cell receptor (beta chain) was picked up many times. What it binds is unknown. Researchers reported that TCR beta cDNA libraries carried unique molecular identifiers. Each CDR3 protein gets one entry after TCRdb re-called the PCR reads with MiXCR. The sample contains 750,000 to 900,000 distinct CDR3 sequences, around 42% of which appear only once. In germline, CDR1 is MNHEY, CDR2 SMNVEV (reference sequence). V shed 2 bases and J 0 bases; nucleotides not matched to a gene: 1. The length of the CDR3 is 14 residues. These data come from a study of post-analysis software for immune sequencing data. Notes on the study in general: Controls had lower frequencies than patients of about five TRBV segments, which included TRBV5-6, TRBV5-1 and TRBV20-1.

This rearrangement joins TRBV27 to TRBJ2-7; the match to TRBD2 covers 7 bases. The specimen was blood. This TCR was recovered from a girl aged 10-17 years with multiple sclerosis. This CDR3 reads CASSLGLGSYEQYF. The CDR3 DNA is TGTGCCAGCAGTTTAGGACTAGGCTCCTACGAGCAGTACTTC.